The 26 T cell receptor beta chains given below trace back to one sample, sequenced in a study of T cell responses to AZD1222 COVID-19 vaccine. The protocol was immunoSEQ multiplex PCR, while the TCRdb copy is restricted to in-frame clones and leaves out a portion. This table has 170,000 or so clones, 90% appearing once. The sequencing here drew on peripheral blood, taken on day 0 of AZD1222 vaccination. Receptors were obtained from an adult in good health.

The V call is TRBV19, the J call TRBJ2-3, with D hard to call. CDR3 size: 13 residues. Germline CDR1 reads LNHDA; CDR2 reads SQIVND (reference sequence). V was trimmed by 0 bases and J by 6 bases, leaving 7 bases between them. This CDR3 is CASSIEAGDTQYF. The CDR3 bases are TGTGCCAGTAGTATAGAGGCCGGGGATACGCAGTATTTT.

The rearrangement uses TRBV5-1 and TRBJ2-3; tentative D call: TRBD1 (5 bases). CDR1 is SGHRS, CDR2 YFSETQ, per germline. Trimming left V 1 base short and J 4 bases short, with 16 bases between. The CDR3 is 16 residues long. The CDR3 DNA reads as TGCGCCAGCAGCTTGTTCCAGGGTGCTAGTCCAGATACGCAGTATTTT. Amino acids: CASSLFQGASPDTQYF.

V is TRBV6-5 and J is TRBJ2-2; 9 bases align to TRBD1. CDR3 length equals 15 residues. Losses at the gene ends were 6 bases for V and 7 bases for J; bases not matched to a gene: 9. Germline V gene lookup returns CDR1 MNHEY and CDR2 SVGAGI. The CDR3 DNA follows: TGTGCCAGCAGCTTTACCGGGACAGGGATCGGGGAGCTGTTTTTT. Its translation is CASSFTGTGIGELFF.

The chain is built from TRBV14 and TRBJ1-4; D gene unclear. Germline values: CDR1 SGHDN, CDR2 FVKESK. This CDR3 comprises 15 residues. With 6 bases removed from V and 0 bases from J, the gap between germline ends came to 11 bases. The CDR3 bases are TGTGCCAGCAGTCGGGCAGCAGCAACTAATGAAAAACTGTTTTTT. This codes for CASSRAAATNEKLFF.

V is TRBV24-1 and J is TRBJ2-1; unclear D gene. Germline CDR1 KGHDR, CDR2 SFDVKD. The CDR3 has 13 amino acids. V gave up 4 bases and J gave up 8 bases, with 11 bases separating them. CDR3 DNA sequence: TGTGCCACCAGTGACCCGACCCGCGATGAGCAGTTCTTC. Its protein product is CATSDPTRDEQFF.

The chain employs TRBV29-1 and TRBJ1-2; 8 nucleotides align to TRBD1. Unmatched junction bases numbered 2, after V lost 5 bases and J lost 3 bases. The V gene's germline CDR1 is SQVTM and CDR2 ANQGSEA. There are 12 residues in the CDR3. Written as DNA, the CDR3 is TGCAGCGTTCCGGACAGGGACTATGGCTACACCTTC. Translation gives CSVPDRDYGYTF.

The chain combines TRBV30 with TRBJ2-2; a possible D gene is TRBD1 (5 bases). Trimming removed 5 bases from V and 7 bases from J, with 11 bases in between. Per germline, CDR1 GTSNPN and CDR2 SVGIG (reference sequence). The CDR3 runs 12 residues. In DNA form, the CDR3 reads TGTGCCTGGGGGGCAGTAGTCGGGGAGCTGTTTTTT. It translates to CAWGAVVGELFF. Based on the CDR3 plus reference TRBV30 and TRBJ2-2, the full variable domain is SQTIHQWPATLVQPVGSPLSLECTVEGTSNPNLYWYRQAAGRGLQLLFYSVGIGQISSEVPQNLSASRPQDRQFILSSKKLLLSDSGFYLCAWGAVVGELFFGEGSRLTVL.

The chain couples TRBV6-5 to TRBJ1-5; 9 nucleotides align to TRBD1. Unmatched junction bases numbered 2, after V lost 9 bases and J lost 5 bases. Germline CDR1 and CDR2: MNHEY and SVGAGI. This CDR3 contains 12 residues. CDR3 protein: CARTGGDQPQHF. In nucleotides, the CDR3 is TGTGCCAGGACAGGGGGGGATCAGCCCCAGCATTTT.

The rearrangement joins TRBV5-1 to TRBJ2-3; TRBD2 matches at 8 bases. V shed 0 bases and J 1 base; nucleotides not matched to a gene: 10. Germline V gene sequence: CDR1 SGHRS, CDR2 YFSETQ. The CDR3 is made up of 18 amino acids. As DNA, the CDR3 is TGCGCCAGCAGCTTGGCGGGACTAGTGTTTTCGGGCACAGATACGCAGTATTTT. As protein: CASSLAGLVFSGTDTQYF.

The CDR3 reads CASSLGQGEYQPQHF. CDR3 nucleotide sequence: TGCGCCAGCAGCTTGGGGCAGGGGGAATATCAGCCCCAGCATTTT. The chain has TRBV5-1 and TRBJ1-5; TRBD1 matches at 7 bases. The germline V gene encodes CDR1 SGHRS and CDR2 YFSETQ. The CDR3 consists of 15 residues. V shed 0 bases, J shed 5 bases, and the junction held 5 bases outside the gene matches. Full variable domain (outside the CDR3, taken from reference TRBV5-1 and TRBJ1-5): KAGVTQTPRYLIKTRGQQVTLSCSPISGHRSVSWYQQTPGQGLQFLFEYFSETQRNKGNFPGRFSGRQFSNSRSEMNVSTLELGDSALYLCASSLGQGEYQPQHFGDGTRLSIL.

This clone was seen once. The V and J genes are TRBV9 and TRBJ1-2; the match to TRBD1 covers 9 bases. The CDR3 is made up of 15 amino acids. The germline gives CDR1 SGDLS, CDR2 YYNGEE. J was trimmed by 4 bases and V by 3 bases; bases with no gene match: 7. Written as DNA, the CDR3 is TGTGCCAGCAGCGCGGGACAGGGCGGGTCCTATGGCTACACCTTC. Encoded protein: CASSAGQGGSYGYTF.

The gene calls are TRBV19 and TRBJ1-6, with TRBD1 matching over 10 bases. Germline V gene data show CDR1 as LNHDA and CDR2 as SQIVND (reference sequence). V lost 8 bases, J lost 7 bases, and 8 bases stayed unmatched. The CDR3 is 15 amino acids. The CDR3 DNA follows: TGTGCCAGTCACCGGGACAGGGGTCAAAATTCACCCCTCCACTTT. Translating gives CASHRDRGQNSPLHF.

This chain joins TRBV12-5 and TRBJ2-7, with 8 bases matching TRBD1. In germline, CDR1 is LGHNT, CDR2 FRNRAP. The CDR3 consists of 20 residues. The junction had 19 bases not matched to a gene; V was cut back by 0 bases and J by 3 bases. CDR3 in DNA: TGTGCTAGTGGTTTGGTTGTCTGGACAGGGAGTCAAGGATCGGACTACGAGCAGTACTTC. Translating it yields CASGLVVWTGSQGSDYEQYF. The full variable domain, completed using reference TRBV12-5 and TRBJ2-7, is DARVTQTPRHKVTEMGQEVTMRCQPILGHNTVFWYRQTMMQGLELLAYFRNRAPLDDSGMPKDRFSAEMPDATLATLKIQPSEPRDSAVYFCASGLVVWTGSQGSDYEQYFGPGTRLTVT.

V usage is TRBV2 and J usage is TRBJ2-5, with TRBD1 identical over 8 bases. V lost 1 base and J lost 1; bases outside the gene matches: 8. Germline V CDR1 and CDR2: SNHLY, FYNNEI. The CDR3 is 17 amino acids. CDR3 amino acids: CASSEGQGATIQETQYF. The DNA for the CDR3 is TGTGCCAGCAGTGAAGGGCAGGGGGCAACTATCCAAGAGACCCAGTACTTC.

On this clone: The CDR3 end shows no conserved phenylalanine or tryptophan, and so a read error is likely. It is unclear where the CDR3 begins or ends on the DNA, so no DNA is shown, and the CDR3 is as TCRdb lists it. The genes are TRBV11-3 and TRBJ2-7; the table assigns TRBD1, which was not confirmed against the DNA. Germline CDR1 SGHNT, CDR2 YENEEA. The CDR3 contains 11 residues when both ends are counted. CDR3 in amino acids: CASRYRAICAP.

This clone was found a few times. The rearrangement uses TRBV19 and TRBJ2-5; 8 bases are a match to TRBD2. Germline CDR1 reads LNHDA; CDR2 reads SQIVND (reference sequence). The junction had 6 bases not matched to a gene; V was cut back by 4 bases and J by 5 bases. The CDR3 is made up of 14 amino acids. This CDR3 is CASSTVPGGETQYF. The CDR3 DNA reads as TGTGCCAGTAGTACCGTTCCGGGGGGGGAGACCCAGTACTTC.

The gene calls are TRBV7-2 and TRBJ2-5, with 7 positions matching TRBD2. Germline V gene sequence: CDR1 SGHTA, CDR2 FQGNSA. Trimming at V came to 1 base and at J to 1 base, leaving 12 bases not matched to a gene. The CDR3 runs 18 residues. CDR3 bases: TGTGCCAGCAGCTTAGAAGGGTTGGTTGGGGGGGGCCAAGAGACCCAGTACTTC. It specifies CASSLEGLVGGGQETQYF.

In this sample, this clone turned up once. The CDR3, as DNA: TGTGCCAGCAGCGTGGACTTCTCCTACAATGAGCAGTTCTTC. It translates to CASSVDFSYNEQFF. The chain uses TRBV11-2 and TRBJ2-1; weak D call: TRBD2 (5 bases). With 5 bases removed from V and 0 bases from J, the gap between germline ends came to 8 bases. CDR1 and CDR2 (germline): SGHAT, FQNNGV. The CDR3 contains 14 residues.

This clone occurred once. CDR3 residues: CASSDPGTGAYGYTF. The CDR3 coding sequence is TGTGCCAGCAGTGACCCGGGGACAGGAGCCTATGGCTACACCTTC. The V gene is TRBV25-1, the J gene TRBJ1-2, with 8 bases identical to TRBD1. The CDR3 spans 15 residues. Trimming cost V 3 bases and J 4 bases; bases outside gene matches: 7. Germline loops: CDR1 MGHDK, CDR2 SYGVNS.

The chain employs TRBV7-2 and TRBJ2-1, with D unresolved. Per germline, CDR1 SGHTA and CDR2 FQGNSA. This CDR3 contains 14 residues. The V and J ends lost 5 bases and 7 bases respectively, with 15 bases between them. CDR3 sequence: CASSLPPPQNEQFF. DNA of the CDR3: TGTGCCAGCAGCCTACCTCCCCCACAGAATGAGCAGTTCTTC.

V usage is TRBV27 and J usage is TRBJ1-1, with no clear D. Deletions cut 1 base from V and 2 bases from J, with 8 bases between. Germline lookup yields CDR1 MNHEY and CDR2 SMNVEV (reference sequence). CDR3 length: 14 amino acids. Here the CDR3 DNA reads TGTGCCAGCAGTTTATTCGCGGGAAACACTGAAGCTTTCTTT. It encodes CASSLFAGNTEAFF.

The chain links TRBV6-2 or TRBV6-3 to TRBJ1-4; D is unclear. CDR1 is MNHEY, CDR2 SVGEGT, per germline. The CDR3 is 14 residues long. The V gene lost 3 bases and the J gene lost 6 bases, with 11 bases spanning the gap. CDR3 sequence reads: CASSYETAYEKLFF. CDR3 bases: TGTGCCAGCAGTTATGAGACGGCGTATGAAAAACTGTTTTTT.

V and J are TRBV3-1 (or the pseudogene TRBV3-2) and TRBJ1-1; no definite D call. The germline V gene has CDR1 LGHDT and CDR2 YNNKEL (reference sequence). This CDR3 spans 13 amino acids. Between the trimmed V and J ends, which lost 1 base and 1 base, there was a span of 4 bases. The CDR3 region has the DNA TGTGCCAGCAGCCAAGTTGCGAACACTGAAGCTTTCTTT. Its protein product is CASSQVANTEAFF.

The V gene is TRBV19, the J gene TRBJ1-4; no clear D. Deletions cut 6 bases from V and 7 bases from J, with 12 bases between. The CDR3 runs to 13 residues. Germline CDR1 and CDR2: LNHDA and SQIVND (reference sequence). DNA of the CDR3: TGTGCCAGTAGCCGAGGGATAGTTGAAAAACTGTTTTTT. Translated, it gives CASSRGIVEKLFF. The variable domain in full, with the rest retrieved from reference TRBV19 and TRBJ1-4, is DGGITQSPKYLFRKEGQNVTLSCEQNLNHDAMYWYRQDPGQGLRLIYYSQIVNDFQKGDIAEGYSVSREKKESFPLTVTSAQKNPTAFYLCASSRGIVEKLFFGSGTQLSVL.

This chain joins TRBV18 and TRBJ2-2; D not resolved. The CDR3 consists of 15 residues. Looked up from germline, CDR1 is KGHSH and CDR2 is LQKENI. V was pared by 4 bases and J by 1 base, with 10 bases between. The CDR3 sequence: CASSRDPGNTGELFF. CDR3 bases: TGTGCCAGCTCACGGGATCCGGGGAACACCGGGGAGCTGTTTTTT.

The CDR3 loop reads CASSLTGYNSPLHF. CDR3 DNA: TGTGCCAGCAGCTTGACAGGGTATAATTCACCCCTCCACTTT. The chain is built from TRBV7-2 and TRBJ1-6, with 7 bases fitting TRBD1. CDR1 SGHTA and CDR2 FQGNSA come from the germline V gene. The CDR3 has 14 residues. Germline trimming cut 3 bases from V and 4 bases from J; bases unmatched to any gene: 0.